The 17 T cell receptor beta chains presented below share a single source sample, sequenced in a study of blood T cell repertoires in COVID-19. Sequenced by immunoSEQ multiplex PCR; TCRdb stores in-frame clones only, minus some. The data show hundreds of thousands of clones, over 75% seen once. Source material: PBMCs or T cells enriched from blood (not recorded which). The receptor source for this set is a woman in her fifties or sixties who had recovered from COVID-19.

The sample holds a few counts of this clone. Other DNA variants within this sample encode the same CDR3. This chain joins TRBV6-5 and TRBJ1-5; D possibly corresponds to TRBD1 (5 bases). Germline CDR1 is MNHEY and CDR2 is SVGAGI. The CDR3 length is 14 residues. The ends were cut back, 8 bases at V and 4 bases at J, with 15 bases in the middle. The CDR3, as DNA: TGTGCCAGCCGACAGTCAGGAGATAATCAGCCCCAGCATTTT. This encodes CASRQSGDNQPQHF.

The rearrangement joins TRBV7-9 to TRBJ1-3, with D hard to call. Germline assignment: CDR1 SEHNR and CDR2 FQNEAQ (reference sequence). The CDR3 has 14 amino acids. V lost 5 bases and J lost 0, with 8 bases in between. This CDR3 reads CASSPGSSGNTIYF. As DNA, the CDR3 is TGTGCCAGCAGCCCGGGGTCCTCTGGAAACACCATATATTTT.

The J gene is TRBJ2-7, the V gene TRBV10-3; 7 bases agree with TRBD1. Losses at the gene ends were 7 bases for V and 0 bases for J; bases not matched to a gene: 6. The CDR3 length is 14 residues. Germline values: CDR1 ENHRY, CDR2 SYGVKD. The CDR3 spells CAITPDRRSYEQYF. CDR3 DNA sequence: TGTGCCATCACCCCGGACAGGCGCTCCTACGAGCAGTACTTC.

This rearrangement joins TRBV25-1 to TRBJ1-5, with a weak D call TRBD1 (5 bases). Germline loops: CDR1 MGHDK, CDR2 SYGVNS. The CDR3 runs to 15 residues. V lost 3 bases, J lost 2 bases, and 11 bases lay in between. CDR3 protein: CASSDQGPGNQPQHF. CDR3 DNA sequence: TGTGCCAGCAGTGACCAGGGTCCCGGCAATCAGCCCCAGCATTTT.

V and J are TRBV6-2 or TRBV6-3 and TRBJ1-6; 7 positions agree with TRBD1. V dropped 2 bases and J dropped 9; count of bases not matched to a gene: 7. This CDR3 is built from 15 residues. Germline V gene sequence: CDR1 MNHEY, CDR2 SVGEGT. The CDR3 DNA reads TGTGCCAGCAGTTACCAGAGACAGGGTGGTTCACCCCTCCACTTT. This sequence encodes CASSYQRQGGSPLHF.

This chain joins TRBV5-6 and TRBJ2-1, with TRBD1 as a possible D gene (6 bases). Trimming left V 2 bases short and J 8 bases short, with 17 bases between. Germline loops: CDR1 SGHDT, CDR2 YYEEEE. The CDR3 sequence is 15 residues long. The CDR3 here is CASSFRAGAMDEQFF. Written as DNA, the CDR3 is TGTGCCAGCAGCTTTAGGGCAGGGGCGATGGATGAGCAGTTCTTC. Variable domain in full (rest from reference TRBV5-6 and TRBJ2-1): DAGVTQSPTHLIKTRGQQVTLRCSPKSGHDTVSWYQQALGQGPQFIFQYYEEEERQRGNFPDRFSGHQFPNYSSELNVNALLLGDSALYLCASSFRAGAMDEQFFGPGTRLTVL.

This chain links TRBV11-2 with TRBJ2-6; D is ambiguous. The CDR3 has 15 amino acids. Germline CDR1 and CDR2: SGHAT and FQNNGV. V lost 1 base to trimming and J lost 2 bases, with 6 bases between them. The DNA for the CDR3 is TGTGCCAGCAGCTTAGCTGTTGCTGGGGCCAACGTCCTGACTTTC. Its translation: CASSLAVAGANVLTF. Full variable domain (remainder filled in from reference TRBV11-2 and TRBJ2-6): EAGVAQSPRYKIIEKRQSVAFWCNPISGHATLYWYQQILGQGPKLLIQFQNNGVVDDSQLPKDRFSAERLKGVDSTLKIQPAKLEDSAVYLCASSLAVAGANVLTFGAGSRLTVL.

This chain uses TRBV15 with TRBJ1-5; D remains unclear. The germline V and J ends were trimmed by 3 bases and 5 bases, with 11 bases remaining between them. This CDR3 has 14 residues. Germline loops: CDR1 LNHNV, CDR2 YYDKDF (reference sequence). As DNA, the CDR3 is TGTGCCACCAGCAGCTCAACACGATATCAGCCCCAGCATTTT. It specifies CATSSSTRYQPQHF.

The DNA of the CDR3 is TGTGCCAGCAGTTCCCCCGGGGGGGTTAACACTGAAGCTTTCTTT. Protein product: CASSSPGGVNTEAFF. This chain links TRBV28 with TRBJ1-1; tentative D call: TRBD1 (5 bases). CDR3 size: 15 residues. The germline V gene has CDR1 MDHEN and CDR2 SYDVKM. V lost 4 bases, J lost 2 bases, and 14 bases lay in between.

This sequence joins TRBV7-2 and TRBJ2-1; TRBD2 matches at 8 bases. Germline assignment: CDR1 SGHTA and CDR2 FQGNSA. The V segment lost 3 bases and the J segment 5 bases; nucleotides outside the gene matches: 9. This CDR3 has 16 amino acids. DNA for the CDR3: TGTGCCAGCAGCTTCTACGTGGCGGGGGGCCACAATGAGCAGTTCTTC. This sequence encodes CASSFYVAGGHNEQFF.

The genes are TRBV27 and TRBJ1-2; tentatively, D is TRBD1 (5 bases). Germline V lookup: CDR1 MNHEY, CDR2 SMNVEV (reference sequence). The ends were cut back, 6 bases at V and 8 bases at J, with 22 bases in the middle. The CDR3 contains 15 residues. The CDR3 loop reads CASSRNGYGGIGYTF. CDR3 nucleotides: TGTGCCAGCAGCCGTAACGGGTATGGGGGGATCGGCTACACCTTC.

The gene calls are TRBV19 and TRBJ1-2; D remains unclear. The CDR3 contains 16 residues. Trimming pared 0 bases from V and 3 bases from J, leaving 14 bases between. Germline CDR1 is LNHDA and CDR2 is SQIVND (reference sequence). Written as DNA, the CDR3 is TGTGCCAGTAGTATAGATCGACGACGGGGAGACTATGGCTACACCTTC. It encodes CASSIDRRRGDYGYTF.

The rearrangement uses TRBV7-9 and TRBJ1-4; a weak D match, TRBD1 (6 bases). Deletions cut 5 bases from V and 0 bases from J, with 16 bases between. Germline loops: CDR1 SEHNR, CDR2 FQNEAQ (reference sequence). The CDR3 sequence is 17 residues long. The CDR3 region is CASSPSLDRATNEKLFF. CDR3 coding DNA: TGTGCCAGCAGCCCGTCGCTGGACAGAGCAACTAATGAAAAACTGTTTTTT.

This sequence joins TRBV19 and TRBJ1-6; 9 nucleotides align to TRBD1. With V trimmed by 4 bases and J by 14 bases, 12 bases remained unmatched. The germline V gene encodes CDR1 LNHDA and CDR2 SQIVND (reference sequence). The CDR3 length is 15 residues. The CDR3 loop reads CASSTRPGTGPTLHF. CDR3 DNA: TGTGCCAGTAGTACACGTCCCGGGACAGGGCCCACCCTCCACTTT.

This clone was recorded once. The chain is built from TRBV11-2 and TRBJ1-3; TRBD1 is a possible D gene (6 bases). The V end was cut by 5 bases, the J end by 2 bases, with 16 bases between. Germline CDR1 is SGHAT and CDR2 is FQNNGV. This CDR3 has 16 residues. This CDR3 reads CASSALRGRTGNTIYF. In DNA form, the CDR3 reads TGTGCCAGCAGCGCCTTGCGGGGGCGGACTGGAAACACCATATATTTT. Combining the CDR3 with reference TRBV11-2 and TRBJ1-3 gives the whole variable domain EAGVAQSPRYKIIEKRQSVAFWCNPISGHATLYWYQQILGQGPKLLIQFQNNGVVDDSQLPKDRFSAERLKGVDSTLKIQPAKLEDSAVYLCASSALRGRTGNTIYFGEGSWLTVV.

This clone was picked up many times. The chain employs TRBV2 and TRBJ2-4; TRBD2 agrees at 11 bases. CDR3 size: 15 residues. CDR1 and CDR2 from the germline V gene are SNHLY and FYNNEI. The V segment lost 6 bases and the J segment 6 bases; nucleotides outside the gene matches: 7. The DNA for the CDR3 is TGTGCCAGCAGATTAGCGGGAGGGCCCTTAAACATTCAGTACTTC. It codes for CASRLAGGPLNIQYF.

The CDR3 is CASSKGTGGNQPQHF. CDR3 nucleotides: TGTGCCAGCAGCAAAGGTACAGGGGGTAATCAGCCCCAGCATTTT. This sequence joins TRBV21-1 and TRBJ1-5; the listed D gene, TRBD1, was not tested against the DNA. TRBV21-1 corresponds to a pseudogene. The CDR3 is made up of 15 amino acids.